This record looks at one T cell receptor beta chain sequence and its context. The method was immunoSEQ multiplex PCR; TCRdb's version includes in-frame clones alone and lacks a portion of them. The sample yields almost 550,000 clones, around 78% seen once. The entry originates in a study of shared T cell receptors in the human thymus. This CDR3 spans 14 amino acids. V lost 1 base, J lost 4 bases, and 8 bases lay in between. Looked up from germline, CDR1 is LGHNA and CDR2 is YSLEER. These same data were also listed under a study on human thymus T cells.

This receptor was identified in a boy under three years old with a congenital heart defect. The specimen sequenced was thymocytes. The V call is TRBV4-3, the J call TRBJ2-1; D is unclear. CDR3 residues: CASSQGLAYNEQFF. The CDR3 coding sequence is TGCGCCAGCAGCCAAGGACTCGCTTACAATGAGCAGTTCTTC.